The 22 T cell receptor beta chains given below trace back to one sample, sequenced in a study of T cell changes during pregnancy in multiple sclerosis. Generated by immunoSEQ multiplex PCR, the TCRdb table keeps only in-frame clones and is missing some. The profile covers about 64,000 clones, with around 91% appearing a single time and about 2% taken by the ten largest. Specimen: peripheral blood, collected in the second trimester of pregnancy. These receptors all come from a female donor in good health, enrolled as a control in a pregnancy study.

The rearrangement joins TRBV5-1 to TRBJ2-7; D might be TRBD2 (6 bases). CDR3 length equals 14 residues. CDR1 is SGHRS and CDR2 is YFSETQ in the germline V gene. The V and J ends lost 1 base and 7 bases respectively, with 15 bases between them. The CDR3 region has the DNA TGCGCCAGCAGCTTGTCCCAGGGTCGGGGGGAGCAGTACTTC. Protein sequence: CASSLSQGRGEQYF.

The chain employs TRBV30 and TRBJ2-2; 9 positions match TRBD1. The CDR3 is 15 amino acids. V lost 5 bases and J lost 6; bases outside the gene matches: 10. The germline V gene has CDR1 GTSNPN and CDR2 SVGIG (reference sequence). This chain's CDR3 is CAWGSRDRVPGELFF. CDR3 DNA: TGTGCCTGGGGAAGCCGGGACAGGGTGCCCGGGGAGCTGTTTTTT.

This chain connects TRBV7-6 to TRBJ1-6, with D maybe TRBD1 (5 bases). The V and J ends lost 1 base and 9 bases respectively, with 10 bases between them. The CDR3 contains 14 residues. Germline CDR1 SGHVS, CDR2 FNYEAQ. The CDR3 spells CASSLEGEGSPLHF. For the CDR3, the DNA is TGTGCCAGCAGCTTAGAAGGGGAGGGTTCACCCCTCCACTTT.

The V and J genes are TRBV5-6 and TRBJ2-7; TRBD1 matches at 9 bases. J gave up 3 bases and V 3 bases, and 10 bases lay outside the gene matches. The CDR3 is 16 residues long. Looked up from germline, CDR1 is SGHDT and CDR2 is YYEEEE. The CDR3 is CASSSTTDRGGYEQYF. CDR3 coding DNA: TGTGCCAGCAGCTCGACCACGGACAGGGGAGGCTACGAGCAGTACTTC.

The rearrangement joins TRBV13 to TRBJ2-2, with TRBD1 matching over 7 bases. Germline V gene data show CDR1 as PRHDT and CDR2 as FYEKMQ (reference sequence). The V gene end was trimmed by 5 bases and the J gene end by 0 bases; junction bases not matched to a gene: 6. The CDR3 has 16 amino acids. The CDR3 here is CASSELGQTNTGELFF. For the CDR3, the DNA is TGTGCCAGCAGCGAACTGGGACAGACGAACACCGGGGAGCTGTTTTTT.

The chain employs TRBV5-1 and TRBJ2-5; 13 bases line up with TRBD2. J lost 5 bases, V lost 1 base, and 8 bases had no gene match. The CDR3 length is 17 residues. In germline, CDR1 is SGHRS, CDR2 YFSETQ. This chain's CDR3 is CASSLLELAGGLETQYF. The DNA for the CDR3 is TGCGCCAGCAGCTTGTTAGAACTAGCGGGAGGGCTGGAGACCCAGTACTTC.

The V and J genes are TRBV11-2 and TRBJ2-7; D gene unclear. The CDR3 is made up of 13 amino acids. The germline V gene encodes CDR1 SGHAT and CDR2 FQNNGV. V lost 1 base to trimming and J lost 3 bases, with 7 bases between them. CDR3 in DNA: TGTGCCAGCAGCTTAGCACTAAACTACGAGCAGTACTTC. Its protein is CASSLALNYEQYF.

The CDR3 loop is CASRQDSQETQYF. The CDR3 nucleotides are TGCGCCAGCAGACAGGACAGTCAAGAGACCCAGTACTTC. This chain joins TRBV5-1 and TRBJ2-5, with TRBD1 as a possible D gene (6 bases). The V end lost 5 bases, the J end lost 2 bases, and 10 bases lay between the germline ends. CDR3 length: 13 residues. Germline V gene data show CDR1 as SGHRS and CDR2 as YFSETQ.

The chain links TRBV9 to TRBJ1-2; TRBD1 agrees at 7 bases. Germline V gene data show CDR1 as SGDLS and CDR2 as YYNGEE. The CDR3 length is 17 residues. The J segment lost 1 base and the V segment lost 0 bases, leaving 9 bases of the junction unmatched. CDR3 in amino acids: CASSVGSSRGVNYGYTF. DNA of the CDR3: TGTGCCAGCAGCGTAGGGTCCAGCAGGGGGGTTAACTATGGCTACACCTTC.

The chain combines TRBV4-2 with TRBJ2-7; possible D gene TRBD1, 6 bases. V gave up 1 base and J gave up 2 bases, with 6 bases separating them. Per the germline V gene, CDR1 is LGHNA and CDR2 is YNFKEQ. This CDR3 is built from 13 residues. CDR3 sequence reads: CASSQGDTYEQYF. The CDR3 DNA is TGTGCCAGCAGCCAAGGGGACACCTACGAGCAGTACTTC.

The chain joins TRBV6-1 to TRBJ1-5; 8 nucleotides match TRBD1. The V and J ends lost 0 bases and 8 bases, in that order; junction bases with no gene match: 0. Germline lookup yields CDR1 MNHNS and CDR2 SASEGT. CDR3 length: 13 residues. DNA for the CDR3: TGTGCCAGCAGTGAAGCGACAGGGGAGCCCCAGCATTTT. This sequence encodes CASSEATGEPQHF.

The chain links TRBV11-2 to TRBJ2-5; D may be TRBD2 (6 bases). The CDR3 is 16 amino acids. Germline lookup yields CDR1 SGHAT and CDR2 FQNNGV. The V and J ends lost 5 bases and 6 bases respectively, with 22 bases between them. The CDR3 reads CASSLGRDWVAKTQYF. CDR3 bases: TGTGCCAGCAGCCTGGGCCGGGACTGGGTGGCAAAGACCCAGTACTTC.

J is TRBJ2-7 and V is TRBV28; TRBD1 matches at 8 bases. J lost 3 bases, V lost 7 bases, and 8 bases had no gene match. The CDR3 runs to 14 residues. Germline assignment: CDR1 MDHEN and CDR2 SYDVKM. In nucleotides, the CDR3 is TGTGCCAGCATTATGACAGGGGAGAACTACGAGCAGTACTTC. Translating gives CASIMTGENYEQYF.

V is TRBV5-1 and J is TRBJ2-1, with 7 bases identical to TRBD2. The CDR3 is 14 amino acids. Trimming took 4 bases from V and 7 from J; bases not matched to a gene: 8. The germline CDR1 and CDR2 sequences are SGHRS and YFSETQ. The CDR3 DNA sequence: TGCGCCAGCAGCAGTTCCCCTAGCGGTAATGAGCAGTTCTTC. Its protein product is CASSSSPSGNEQFF.

The chain joins TRBV7-2 to TRBJ1-2, with D perhaps matching TRBD1 (5 bases). Deletions cut 8 bases from V and 4 bases from J, with 11 bases between. The CDR3 is 12 residues long. CDR1 and CDR2 from the germline V gene are SGHTA and FQGNSA. CDR3 coding DNA: TGTGCCAGCGGGGCGGGACCCTATGGCTACACCTTC. This translates into CASGAGPYGYTF.

The gene calls are TRBV5-1 and TRBJ2-1; TRBD2 agrees at 9 bases. Germline assignment: CDR1 SGHRS and CDR2 YFSETQ. The CDR3 length is 16 residues. After removal of 4 bases from V and 2 bases from J, the junction contained 7 bases not matched to a gene. The CDR3 sequence is CASSPLERGAYNEQFF. The CDR3 region has the DNA TGCGCCAGCAGCCCCCTGGAGCGGGGGGCCTACAATGAGCAGTTCTTC.

The count of this clone is one. V usage is TRBV6-1 and J usage is TRBJ1-6; no reliable D call. The germline V gene has CDR1 MNHNS and CDR2 SASEGT. The CDR3 covers 13 residues. V shed 10 bases and J shed 6 bases, with 13 bases lying between them. The CDR3 spells CATWEAGNSPLHF. DNA of the CDR3: TGTGCCACCTGGGAGGCCGGTAATTCACCCCTCCACTTT.

This sequence joins TRBV27 and TRBJ2-3; the D is unclear. V lost 0 bases and J 1 base, leaving 14 bases between the germline ends. From germline, CDR1 is MNHEY and CDR2 SMNVEV (reference sequence). This CDR3 is 17 amino acids long. The CDR3 region is CASSLSSAEFGTDTQYF. The CDR3 DNA reads TGTGCCAGCAGTTTATCGTCGGCGGAGTTTGGCACAGATACGCAGTATTTT.

The J gene is TRBJ1-1, the V gene TRBV5-1; no clear D. The CDR3 covers 17 residues. Trimming pared 4 bases from V and 0 bases from J, leaving 19 bases between. Per germline, CDR1 SGHRS and CDR2 YFSETQ. The CDR3 nucleotides are TGCGCCAGCAGCCCCGGAGGCTTCGGGCTAGTGAACACTGAAGCTTTCTTT. It translates to CASSPGGFGLVNTEAFF.

V gene TRBV7-2 combines with J gene TRBJ2-7, with TRBD1 matching over 10 bases. The CDR3 has 15 residues. Germline V lookup: CDR1 SGHTA, CDR2 FQGNSA. J lost 3 bases, V lost 5 bases, and 7 bases had no gene match. CDR3 sequence (DNA): TGTGCCAGCAGCACAGACGGGACAGGGGTCTACGAGCAGTACTTC. Protein sequence: CASSTDGTGVYEQYF.

The chain is built from TRBV27 and TRBJ2-7; D possibly corresponds to TRBD2 (5 bases). Trimming left V 5 bases short and J 0 bases short, with 14 bases between. The CDR3 length is 15 residues. Germline lookup yields CDR1 MNHEY and CDR2 SMNVEV (reference sequence). The DNA for the CDR3 is TGTGCCAGCAGTCGTTACTCCGGGAACTCCTACGAGCAGTACTTC. Protein sequence: CASSRYSGNSYEQYF.

This clone was seen a single time. The CDR3 DNA sequence: TGTGCCAGCAGTTACGACATCTATAGCAATCAGCCCCAGCATTTT. As protein: CASSYDIYSNQPQHF. The chain combines TRBV6-5 with TRBJ1-5, with D hard to call. V lost 2 bases and J lost 0, with 8 bases in between. Germline V CDR1 and CDR2: MNHEY, SVGAGI. This CDR3 contains 15 residues.